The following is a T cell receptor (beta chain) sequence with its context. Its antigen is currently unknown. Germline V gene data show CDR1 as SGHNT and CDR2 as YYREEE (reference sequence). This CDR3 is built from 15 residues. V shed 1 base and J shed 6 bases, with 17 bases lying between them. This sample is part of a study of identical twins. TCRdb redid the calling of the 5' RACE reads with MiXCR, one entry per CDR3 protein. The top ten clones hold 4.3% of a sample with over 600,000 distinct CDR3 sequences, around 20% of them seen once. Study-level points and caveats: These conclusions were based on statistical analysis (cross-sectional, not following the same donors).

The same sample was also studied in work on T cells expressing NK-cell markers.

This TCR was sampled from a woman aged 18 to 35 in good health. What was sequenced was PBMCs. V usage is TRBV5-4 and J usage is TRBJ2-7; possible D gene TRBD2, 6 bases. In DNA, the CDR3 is TGTGCCAGCAGCTTGACAAGGGTGGAGGGAGGCGAGCAGTACTTC. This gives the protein CASSLTRVEGGEQYF.